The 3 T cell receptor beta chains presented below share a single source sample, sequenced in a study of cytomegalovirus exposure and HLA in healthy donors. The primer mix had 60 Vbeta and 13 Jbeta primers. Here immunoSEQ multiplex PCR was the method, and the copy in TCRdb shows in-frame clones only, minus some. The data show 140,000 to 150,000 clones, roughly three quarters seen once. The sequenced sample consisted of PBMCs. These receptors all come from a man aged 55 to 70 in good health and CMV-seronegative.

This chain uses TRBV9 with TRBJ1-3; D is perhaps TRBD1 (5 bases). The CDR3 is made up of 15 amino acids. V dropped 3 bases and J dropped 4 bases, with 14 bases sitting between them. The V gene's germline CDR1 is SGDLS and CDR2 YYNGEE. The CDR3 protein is CASSAQGAAGNTIYF. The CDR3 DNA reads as TGTGCCAGCAGCGCCCAAGGGGCTGCAGGAAACACCATATATTTT.

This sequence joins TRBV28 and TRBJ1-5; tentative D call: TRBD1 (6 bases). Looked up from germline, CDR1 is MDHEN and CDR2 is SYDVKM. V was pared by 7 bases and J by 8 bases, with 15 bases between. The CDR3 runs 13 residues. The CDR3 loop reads CASTSGTNKPQHF. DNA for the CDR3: TGTGCCAGCACTTCCGGGACAAACAAGCCCCAGCATTTT.

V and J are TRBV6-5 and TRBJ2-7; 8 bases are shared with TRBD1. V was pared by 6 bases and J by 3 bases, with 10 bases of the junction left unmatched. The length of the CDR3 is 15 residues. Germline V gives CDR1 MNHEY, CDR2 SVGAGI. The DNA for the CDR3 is TGTGCCAGCAGCAAAACGTCGGACAGGGACTACGAGCAGTACTTC. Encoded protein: CASSKTSDRDYEQYF.